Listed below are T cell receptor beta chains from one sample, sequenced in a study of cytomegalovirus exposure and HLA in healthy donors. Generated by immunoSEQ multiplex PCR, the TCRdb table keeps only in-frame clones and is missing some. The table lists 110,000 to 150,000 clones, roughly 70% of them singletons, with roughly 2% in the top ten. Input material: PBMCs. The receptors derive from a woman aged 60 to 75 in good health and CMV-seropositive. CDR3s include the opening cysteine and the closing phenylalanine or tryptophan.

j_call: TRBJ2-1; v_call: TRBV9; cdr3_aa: CASSGSGVAYNEQFF
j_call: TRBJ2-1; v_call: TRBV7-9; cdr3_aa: CASSLEASNEQFF
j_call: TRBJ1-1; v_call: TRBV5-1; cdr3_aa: CASSLPGTPDTEAFF
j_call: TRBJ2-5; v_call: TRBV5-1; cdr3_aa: CASSWGQTQETQYF
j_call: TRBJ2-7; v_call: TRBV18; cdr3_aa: CASSMAGDEQYF
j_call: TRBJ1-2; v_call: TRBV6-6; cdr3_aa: CASIADRGEYGYTF
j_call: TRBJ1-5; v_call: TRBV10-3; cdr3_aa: CAISESLGGGNQPQHF
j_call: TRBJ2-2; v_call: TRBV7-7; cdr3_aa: CASSPTSGEANTGELFF
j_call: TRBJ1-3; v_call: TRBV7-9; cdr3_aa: CASSRGQAENTIYF
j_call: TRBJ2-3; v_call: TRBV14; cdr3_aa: CASSPLPYTQYF
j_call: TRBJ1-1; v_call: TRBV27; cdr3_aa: CASSLSSPGTGGTEAFF
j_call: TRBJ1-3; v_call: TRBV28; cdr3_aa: CASSLYDRAGNTIYF
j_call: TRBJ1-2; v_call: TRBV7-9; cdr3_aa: CASSFGDRGNYGYTF
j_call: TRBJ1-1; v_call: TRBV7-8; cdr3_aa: CASSLQGSDTEAFF
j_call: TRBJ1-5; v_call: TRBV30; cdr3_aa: CAWSWGGSVSNQPQHF
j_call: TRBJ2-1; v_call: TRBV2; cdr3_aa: CASSPERSSYNEQFF
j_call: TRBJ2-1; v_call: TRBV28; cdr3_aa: CASSPHGLSGRLNEQFF
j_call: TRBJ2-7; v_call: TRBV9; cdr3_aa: CASSADSGTSGAYEQYF
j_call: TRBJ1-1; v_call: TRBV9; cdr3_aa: CASSVDPGGTEAFF
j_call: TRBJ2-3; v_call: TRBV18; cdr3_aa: CASSPSSGTTQYF
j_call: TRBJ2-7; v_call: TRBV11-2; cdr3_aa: CVSSLEGFGDEQYF
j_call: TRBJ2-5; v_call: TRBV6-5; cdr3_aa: CASWAGAQETQYF
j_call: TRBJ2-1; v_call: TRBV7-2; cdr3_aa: CASSSGRGDNEQFF
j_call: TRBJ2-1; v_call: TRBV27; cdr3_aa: CASSARLAGGGNEQFF